These T cell receptor beta chains were read from a single sample in a study of post-analysis software for immune sequencing data. TCRdb fed the PCR reads into MiXCR, producing one record per CDR3 protein. The sample includes about 680,000 distinct CDR3 sequences, 55% to 60% of them seen just once. Sequencing was done on a sample of blood. All receptors derive from a girl aged 2-9 years with multiple sclerosis. CDR3s include the opening cysteine and the closing phenylalanine or tryptophan. The D gene is left open where the match is weak. Size is stated for part of the rows, as once, few or many counts, or as a class when the clone is expanded.

>TRBV6-6|.|TRBJ2-7|.
CASSSPDSTYEQYF
TGTGCCAGCAGTTCCCCCGACAGCACCTACGAGCAGTACTTC
>TRBV9|.|TRBJ2-1|few
CASSVEPGAGNEQFF
TGTGCCAGCAGCGTAGAACCGGGAGCGGGCAATGAGCAGTTCTTC
>TRBV20-1|.|TRBJ2-1|few
CSASDDYNEQFF
TGCAGTGCTTCGGACGATTACAATGAGCAGTTCTTC
>TRBV12-3/TRBV12-4|.|TRBJ1-1|.
CASSLFTEAFF
TGTGCCAGCAGTTTATTTACTGAAGCTTTCTTT
>TRBV7-3|.|TRBJ2-3|few
CASSLIGLTVRPDTQYF
TGTGCCAGCAGCTTAATTGGTTTGACAGTTCGACCGGATACGCAGTATTTT
>TRBV12-3/TRBV12-4|.|TRBJ1-5|.
CASSFSTGQPQHF
TGTGCCAGCAGTTTCTCCACGGGCCAGCCCCAGCATTTT
>TRBV4-1|.|TRBJ1-2|.
CASSQTQGGDYGYTF
TGCGCCAGCAGCCAAACACAGGGTGGTGACTATGGCTACACCTTC
>TRBV29-1|TRBD2|TRBJ2-5|.
CSVSGGARETQYF
TGCAGCGTTTCCGGGGGGGCCCGGGAGACCCAGTACTTC
>TRBV5-1|.|TRBJ1-1|.
CASSPGTTNTEAFF
TGCGCCAGCAGCCCCGGGACGACGAACACTGAAGCTTTCTTT
>TRBV29-1|.|TRBJ2-1|once
CSVERSAEFF
TGCAGCGTTGAGAGGTCGGCGGAGTTCTTC
>TRBV20-1|.|TRBJ2-3|.
CSALDQTDTQYF
TGCAGTGCCTTGGACCAGACAGATACGCAGTATTTT
>TRBV20-1|TRBD2|TRBJ2-5|.
CSAGGTHPETQYF
TGCAGTGCGGGGGGGACCCACCCAGAGACCCAGTACTTC
>TRBV7-2|TRBD1|TRBJ1-2|.
CASSTRQGRNGYTF
TGTGCCAGCAGCACCCGACAGGGAAGGAATGGCTACACCTTC
>TRBV5-1|TRBD1|TRBJ2-7|.
CASSLTTGDEQYF
TGCGCCAGCAGCCTAACTACAGGGGACGAGCAGTACTTC
>TRBV12-3/TRBV12-4|.|TRBJ2-7|once
CASSNFEGSYEQYF
TGTGCCAGCAGTAATTTCGAGGGTTCCTACGAGCAGTACTTC
>TRBV10-3|TRBD1|TRBJ1-2|.
CAISVETGGGYTF
TGTGCCATCAGTGTTGAGACAGGGGGTGGCTACACCTTC
>TRBV24-1|TRBD1|TRBJ1-2|.
CATSDARLDRGPNYGYTF
TGTGCCACCAGTGATGCCCGCCTCGACAGGGGACCAAACTATGGCTACACCTTC
>TRBV12-3/TRBV12-4|.|TRBJ1-2|once
CASRSQLDYGYTF
TGTGCCAGCAGATCACAGCTTGACTATGGCTACACCTTC
>TRBV7-9|.|TRBJ2-5|.
CASSFRGTVKETQYF
TGTGCCAGCAGCTTCCGCGGGACAGTAAAAGAGACCCAGTACTTC
>TRBV6-6|.|TRBJ1-6|.
CASSYSTSPLHF
TGTGCCAGCAGTTACTCGACTTCACCCCTCCACTTT
>TRBV7-6|TRBD1|TRBJ1-1|.
CASSLARPLGGTGTEAFF
TGTGCCAGCAGCTTAGCGCGCCCCCTGGGGGGGACAGGCACTGAAGCTTTCTTT
>TRBV7-9|.|TRBJ1-1|once
CASSFLTNTEAFF
TGTGCCAGCAGCTTTCTCACAAACACTGAAGCTTTCTTT
>TRBV9|TRBD2|TRBJ2-2|.
CASSVALAGGVGGELFF
TGTGCCAGCAGCGTAGCCCTAGCGGGAGGGGTAGGCGGGGAGCTGTTTTTT
>TRBV20-1|.|TRBJ2-7|.
CSAPRREDQYF
TGCAGTGCCCCCAGGCGAGAGGACCAGTACTTC
>TRBV30|TRBD1|TRBJ1-1|.
CAWSEQGRQAFF
TGTGCCTGGAGTGAACAGGGGAGGCAAGCTTTCTTT
>TRBV5-1|TRBD1|TRBJ1-1|.
CASSATGQVFTEAFF
TGCGCCAGCAGCGCGACCGGACAGGTGTTCACTGAAGCTTTCTTT
>TRBV11-2|.|TRBJ2-7|.
CASSSRTLYEQYF
TGTGCCAGCAGCTCTCGGACACTCTACGAGCAGTACTTC